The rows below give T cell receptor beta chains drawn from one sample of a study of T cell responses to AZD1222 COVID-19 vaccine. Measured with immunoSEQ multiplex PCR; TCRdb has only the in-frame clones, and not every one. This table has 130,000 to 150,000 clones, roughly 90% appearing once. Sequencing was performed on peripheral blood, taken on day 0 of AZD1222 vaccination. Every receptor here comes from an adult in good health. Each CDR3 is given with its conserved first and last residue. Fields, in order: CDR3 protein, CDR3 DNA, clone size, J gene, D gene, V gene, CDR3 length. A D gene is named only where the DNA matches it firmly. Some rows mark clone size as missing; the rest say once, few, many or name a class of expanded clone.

cdr3_aa: CASSLAGGRRDEQFF
cdr3_nt: TGTGCCAGCAGCTTGGCCGGTGGCAGGAGAGATGAGCAGTTCTTC
clone_size: .
j_call: TRBJ2-1
d_call: .
v_call: TRBV5-4
cdr3_length: 15

cdr3_aa: CASRKGDQPQHF
cdr3_nt: TGTGCCAGCCGGAAGGGGGATCAGCCCCAGCATTTT
clone_size: .
j_call: TRBJ1-5
d_call: .
v_call: TRBV7-9
cdr3_length: 12

cdr3_aa: CASSQDPPGTDGFHTEAFF
cdr3_nt: TGCGCCAGCAGCCAAGATCCCCCCGGGACCGATGGTTTTCACACTGAAGCTTTCTTT
clone_size: .
j_call: TRBJ1-1
d_call: .
v_call: TRBV4-1
cdr3_length: 19

cdr3_aa: CASRRVGVTPLHF
cdr3_nt: TGCGCCAGCCGCCGGGTTGGTGTCACACCCCTCCACTTT
clone_size: once
j_call: TRBJ1-6
d_call: .
v_call: TRBV10-2
cdr3_length: 13

cdr3_aa: CASSHAGTINQPQHF
cdr3_nt: TGCGCCAGCAGCCACGCCGGGACCATCAATCAGCCCCAGCATTTT
clone_size: .
j_call: TRBJ1-5
d_call: .
v_call: TRBV4-1
cdr3_length: 15

cdr3_aa: CASTLPTPTDTQYF
cdr3_nt: TGTGCCAGCACCCTTCCGACCCCCACAGATACGCAGTATTTT
clone_size: few
j_call: TRBJ2-3
d_call: .
v_call: TRBV7-9
cdr3_length: 14

cdr3_aa: CASSLGQAPDTQYF
cdr3_nt: TGCGCCAGCAGCCTCGGACAGGCCCCAGATACGCAGTATTTT
clone_size: .
j_call: TRBJ2-3
d_call: TRBD1
v_call: TRBV5-1
cdr3_length: 14

cdr3_aa: CASRSLQGAYEQYF
cdr3_nt: TGTGCCAGCAGGAGCCTCCAGGGTGCCTACGAGCAGTACTTC
clone_size: .
j_call: TRBJ2-7
d_call: .
v_call: TRBV11-2
cdr3_length: 14

cdr3_aa: CASSVEGSGSNTDTQYF
cdr3_nt: TGTGCCAGCAGCGTAGAAGGTAGCGGGAGTAACACAGATACGCAGTATTTT
clone_size: .
j_call: TRBJ2-3
d_call: TRBD2
v_call: TRBV9
cdr3_length: 17

cdr3_aa: CSFNQGLADTQYF
cdr3_nt: TGCAGCTTCAACCAGGGGCTAGCAGATACGCAGTATTTT
clone_size: .
j_call: TRBJ2-3
d_call: .
v_call: TRBV29-1
cdr3_length: 13

cdr3_aa: CASTSAGLSFF
cdr3_nt: TGTGCCAGCACATCCGCGGGACTGTCGTTCTTC
clone_size: .
j_call: TRBJ2-1
d_call: .
v_call: TRBV28
cdr3_length: 11

cdr3_aa: CASRTTGSGHTEAFF
cdr3_nt: TGTGCCAGCAGGACGACAGGGTCCGGGCACACTGAAGCTTTCTTT
clone_size: .
j_call: TRBJ1-1
d_call: TRBD1
v_call: TRBV7-9
cdr3_length: 15

cdr3_aa: CAWSVGHFYGTESNEKLFF
cdr3_nt: TGTGCCTGGAGTGTGGGGCATTTCTACGGGACAGAGTCTAATGAAAAACTGTTTTTT
clone_size: .
j_call: TRBJ1-4
d_call: TRBD1
v_call: TRBV30
cdr3_length: 19

cdr3_aa: CAWSEFSPGTF
cdr3_nt: TGTGCCTGGAGTGAGTTTAGTCCGGGGACCTTC
clone_size: .
j_call: TRBJ1-2
d_call: .
v_call: TRBV30
cdr3_length: 11

cdr3_aa: CATSGWAAQETQYF
cdr3_nt: TGTGCCACCAGTGGGTGGGCAGCCCAAGAGACCCAGTACTTC
clone_size: .
j_call: TRBJ2-5
d_call: .
v_call: TRBV28
cdr3_length: 14

cdr3_aa: CASSLDLAGAGEQFF
cdr3_nt: TGCGCCAGCAGCTTGGATCTCGCGGGGGCTGGTGAGCAGTTCTTC
clone_size: .
j_call: TRBJ2-1
d_call: .
v_call: TRBV5-1
cdr3_length: 15

cdr3_aa: CATVKYEQYF
cdr3_nt: TGTGCCACCGTGAAATACGAGCAGTACTTC
clone_size: once
j_call: TRBJ2-7
d_call: .
v_call: TRBV28
cdr3_length: 10

cdr3_aa: CASSPGTRGVHEQFF
cdr3_nt: TGCGCCAGCAGCCCAGGGACTAGAGGGGTGCATGAGCAGTTCTTC
clone_size: .
j_call: TRBJ2-1
d_call: TRBD2
v_call: TRBV5-1
cdr3_length: 15

cdr3_aa: CASSLARGGQETQYF
cdr3_nt: TGCGCCAGCAGCTTGGCCAGGGGTGGACAAGAGACCCAGTACTTC
clone_size: .
j_call: TRBJ2-5
d_call: .
v_call: TRBV5-1
cdr3_length: 15

cdr3_aa: CASSLRGGGYEQYF
cdr3_nt: TGCGCCAGCAGCTTACGGGGAGGAGGCTACGAGCAGTACTTC
clone_size: .
j_call: TRBJ2-7
d_call: .
v_call: TRBV5-1
cdr3_length: 14

cdr3_aa: CASSEMGGRNTGELFF
cdr3_nt: TGTGCCAGCAGTGAAATGGGGGGGCGGAACACCGGGGAGCTGTTTTTT
clone_size: .
j_call: TRBJ2-2
d_call: .
v_call: TRBV2
cdr3_length: 16

cdr3_aa: CASTKTGAEAFF
cdr3_nt: TGTGCCAGCACCAAGACGGGGGCTGAAGCTTTCTTT
clone_size: .
j_call: TRBJ1-1
d_call: .
v_call: TRBV7-9
cdr3_length: 12

cdr3_aa: CASSLQGGEETQYF
cdr3_nt: TGCGCCAGCAGCCTCCAGGGGGGGGAGGAGACCCAGTACTTC
clone_size: .
j_call: TRBJ2-5
d_call: .
v_call: TRBV5-1
cdr3_length: 14

cdr3_aa: CASSTLAGVDEQFF
cdr3_nt: TGTGCCAGCAGCACACTAGCGGGAGTCGATGAGCAGTTCTTC
clone_size: few
j_call: TRBJ2-1
d_call: TRBD2
v_call: TRBV6-2/TRBV6-3
cdr3_length: 14

cdr3_aa: CASSPGTFYEQYF
cdr3_nt: TGTGCCAGCAGCCCTGGGACTTTCTACGAGCAGTACTTC
clone_size: .
j_call: TRBJ2-7
d_call: .
v_call: TRBV7-9
cdr3_length: 13

cdr3_aa: CASSQDSRDRGSGYTF
cdr3_nt: TGTGCCAGCAGCCAAGATAGTAGGGACAGGGGATCTGGCTACACCTTC
clone_size: .
j_call: TRBJ1-2
d_call: TRBD1
v_call: TRBV3-1/TRBV3-2
cdr3_length: 16

cdr3_aa: CASSPPGRIYNEQFF
cdr3_nt: TGTGCCAGCAGTCCCCCCGGACGGATCTACAATGAGCAGTTCTTC
clone_size: .
j_call: TRBJ2-1
d_call: .
v_call: TRBV6-5
cdr3_length: 15

cdr3_aa: CASSPGGLRSPLHF
cdr3_nt: TGTGCCAGCTCACCAGGGGGCTTAAGATCACCCCTCCACTTT
clone_size: .
j_call: TRBJ1-6
d_call: .
v_call: TRBV18
cdr3_length: 14

cdr3_aa: CASSPLGQGRNEKLFF
cdr3_nt: TGTGCCAGCAGCCCATTGGGACAGGGGAGGAATGAAAAACTGTTTTTT
clone_size: .
j_call: TRBJ1-4
d_call: TRBD1
v_call: TRBV2
cdr3_length: 16

cdr3_aa: CASSAVAGQGVTQYF
cdr3_nt: TGTGCCAGCAGCGCCGTAGCTGGACAGGGGGTGACCCAGTACTTC
clone_size: .
j_call: TRBJ2-5
d_call: TRBD1
v_call: TRBV6-5
cdr3_length: 15

cdr3_aa: CSVGGQNYGYTF
cdr3_nt: TGCAGCGTGGGGGGTCAGAACTATGGCTACACCTTC
clone_size: .
j_call: TRBJ1-2
d_call: .
v_call: TRBV29-1
cdr3_length: 12

cdr3_aa: CASSQDIAVISYEQYF
cdr3_nt: TGTGCCAGCAGCCAAGATATAGCGGTGATTTCCTACGAGCAGTACTTC
clone_size: .
j_call: TRBJ2-7
d_call: .
v_call: TRBV4-2
cdr3_length: 16

cdr3_aa: CASSQSTSPGSNYGYTF
cdr3_nt: TGTGCCAGCAGCCAATCCACCAGCCCAGGGTCCAACTATGGCTACACCTTC
clone_size: .
j_call: TRBJ1-2
d_call: .
v_call: TRBV16
cdr3_length: 17

cdr3_aa: CATSDPGLAGGIGNEQFF
cdr3_nt: TGTGCCACCAGTGATCCGGGACTAGCGGGAGGAATAGGCAATGAGCAGTTCTTC
clone_size: .
j_call: TRBJ2-1
d_call: TRBD2
v_call: TRBV24-1
cdr3_length: 18

cdr3_aa: CASSRGLRGPRSPLHF
cdr3_nt: TGTGCCAGCTCACGGGGTCTCAGGGGGCCTCGATCACCCCTCCACTTT
clone_size: .
j_call: TRBJ1-6
d_call: TRBD1
v_call: TRBV18
cdr3_length: 16

cdr3_aa: CASRDRNTEAFF
cdr3_nt: TGTGCCAGCCGAGATCGGAACACTGAAGCTTTCTTT
clone_size: once
j_call: TRBJ1-1
d_call: .
v_call: TRBV6-5
cdr3_length: 12

cdr3_aa: CAWNGQPNSPLHF
cdr3_nt: TGTGCCTGGAACGGACAGCCCAATTCACCCCTCCACTTT
clone_size: .
j_call: TRBJ1-6
d_call: .
v_call: TRBV30
cdr3_length: 13

cdr3_aa: CSVAAGGTYEQYF
cdr3_nt: TGCAGCGTTGCGGCGGGAGGAACCTACGAGCAGTACTTC
clone_size: .
j_call: TRBJ2-7
d_call: TRBD2
v_call: TRBV29-1
cdr3_length: 13

cdr3_aa: CASSLRQGPEEKLFF
cdr3_nt: TGTGCCAGCAGCCTGAGACAGGGACCGGAGGAAAAACTGTTTTTT
clone_size: few
j_call: TRBJ1-4
d_call: TRBD1
v_call: TRBV5-6
cdr3_length: 15

cdr3_aa: CASSSPGDRDGYTF
cdr3_nt: TGTGCCAGCAGTTCCCCGGGGGACAGGGATGGCTACACCTTC
clone_size: once
j_call: TRBJ1-2
d_call: TRBD1
v_call: TRBV6-5
cdr3_length: 14

cdr3_aa: CASSYSAPDTQYF
cdr3_nt: TGTGCCAGCAGTTACTCAGCCCCAGATACGCAGTATTTT
clone_size: .
j_call: TRBJ2-3
d_call: .
v_call: TRBV6-5
cdr3_length: 13

cdr3_aa: CASSSDPSDVTGELFF
cdr3_nt: TGCGCCAGCAGCTCTGACCCGAGCGATGTCACCGGGGAGCTGTTTTTT
clone_size: .
j_call: TRBJ2-2
d_call: .
v_call: TRBV5-1
cdr3_length: 16